The clone carrying this T cell receptor beta chain was detected only once. This record belongs to a study of blood T cell repertoires in COVID-19. Study overall: Both acute and convalescent COVID-19 samples were obtained from the United States, Italy and Spain. PBMCs, B-cell-depleted T cells, or T cells provided the cDNA or gDNA that made up the material.

V was clipped by 8 bases and J by 6 bases, with 10 bases between them. CDR3 length: 11 residues. In the original analysis: Cell counts per sample came from amplifying reference gene primers. Only in-frame clones appear in the TCRdb table, and some are missing; sequencing was by immunoSEQ multiplex PCR. That table is the source of V, J and clone size, and D and trimming were worked out from the DNA. This sample has some 230,000 clones, with roughly 88% found just once. Sequences were obtained from peripheral blood. The receptor comes from a man aged 25-40 years who had recovered from COVID-19. The chain links TRBV23-1 to TRBJ1-1; D not certain. TRBV23-1 is known as an ORF, though its function is uncertain. The DNA for the CDR3 is TGCGCCAGCCCTACCCAGGCTGAAGCTTTCTTT. As protein: CASPTQAEAFF.